The next 17 T cell receptor beta chains were all read from a single sample in a study of T-cell reconstitution after alpha-beta-depleted transplantation in children. Molecular barcoding with unique molecular identifiers was used for the TCRbeta library. A single record per CDR3 protein comes from TCRdb applying MiXCR to the PCR reads. The sample contains around 450,000 distinct CDR3 sequences, over 9.5% of which appear only once. The sample here was PBMCs, taken before TCRalphabeta/CD19-depleted stem cell transplant. These receptors all come from a child aged 2 to 10 with inherited bone marrow failure, due to receive a stem cell transplant.

The table lists this clonotype with many counts. The V gene is TRBV5-1, the J gene TRBJ1-6; D might be TRBD1 (5 bases). With 3 bases removed from V and 5 bases from J, the gap between germline ends came to 12 bases. The CDR3 spans 15 residues. Germline CDR1 and CDR2: SGHRS and YFSETQ. The CDR3 DNA sequence: TGCGCCAGCAGCTCGTCCGGGGCCAATAATTCACCCCTCCACTTT. As protein: CASSSSGANNSPLHF.

In its sample, this clonotype was seen many times. V usage is TRBV5-1 and J usage is TRBJ2-2, with 10 bases identical to TRBD2. The J segment lost 2 bases and the V segment lost 0 bases, leaving 4 bases of the junction unmatched. CDR3 length: 17 residues. CDR1 is SGHRS and CDR2 is YFSETQ in the germline V gene. This CDR3 reads CASSLVQLAGNTGELFF. In DNA form, the CDR3 reads TGCGCCAGCAGCTTGGTGCAACTAGCGGGAAACACCGGGGAGCTGTTTTTT.

This clonotype was counted at least ten times. The chain combines TRBV12-3 or TRBV12-4 with TRBJ2-7; 7 nucleotides match TRBD1. The trim removed 3 bases at V and 2 bases at J, leaving 7 bases unmatched. The CDR3 is 15 residues long. CDR3 loop: CASSFLGQATYEQYF. CDR3 nucleotides: TGTGCCAGCAGTTTCCTAGGACAGGCGACCTACGAGCAGTACTTC.

The chain carries TRBV20-1 and TRBJ2-5; 11 nucleotides match TRBD2. V lost 4 bases, J lost 10 bases, and 14 bases stayed unmatched. CDR1 and CDR2 (germline): DFQATT, SNEGSKA (reference sequence). This CDR3 is built from 15 residues. The CDR3 bases are TGCAGTGCTATCCCGGGACTAGCGGTGCCGAGGGGCCAGTACTTC. Translating it yields CSAIPGLAVPRGQYF.

This clonotype was detected ten times or more. The chain carries TRBV30 and TRBJ2-2; D remains unclear. V lost 2 bases and J 2 bases, leaving 6 bases between the germline ends. The CDR3 is made up of 13 amino acids. The germline CDR1 and CDR2 sequences are GTSNPN and SVGIG (reference sequence). CDR3 loop: CAWSYRNTGELFF. The CDR3, as DNA: TGTGCCTGGAGTTATCGAAACACCGGGGAGCTGTTTTTT.

This clonotype has ten or more counts. For the CDR3, the DNA is TGTGCCAGCAGTTTGGTTGGGGGACAGGGGGCCCATGGCTACACCTTC. It translates to CASSLVGGQGAHGYTF. J is TRBJ1-2 and V is TRBV28; TRBD1 agrees at 12 bases. Per germline, CDR1 MDHEN and CDR2 SYDVKM. The CDR3 is 16 residues long. V lost 3 bases and J lost 6; bases outside the gene matches: 8.

This chain connects TRBV20-1 to TRBJ2-7, with D possibly being TRBD2 (5 bases). V was cut by 6 bases and J by 9 bases, with 18 bases left in between. Germline V gene sequence: CDR1 DFQATT, CDR2 SNEGSKA (reference sequence). This CDR3 has 12 amino acids. The CDR3 nucleotides read TGCAGTGCAAAGAACGGGGTGTTGGGGCAGTACTTC. Residues: CSAKNGVLGQYF.

This clonotype was seen many times. The chain is built from TRBV3-1 and TRBJ2-2; D uncertain. Germline assignment: CDR1 LGHDT and CDR2 YNNKEL (reference sequence). This CDR3 region has 12 residues. The V and J ends lost 1 base and 6 bases respectively, with 3 bases between them. The CDR3 loop is CASSQGPGELFF. CDR3 DNA: TGTGCCAGCAGCCAAGGGCCCGGGGAGCTGTTTTTT.

This clonotype turned up a few times. This chain connects TRBV12-3 or TRBV12-4 to TRBJ2-3, with D perhaps matching TRBD2 (6 bases). Trimming cost V 4 bases and J 3 bases, with 20 bases left between them. The CDR3 has 17 residues. CDR3: CASSSPRRGVRTDTQYF. In nucleotides, the CDR3 is TGTGCCAGCAGTTCCCCCCGGCGGGGCGTAAGGACAGATACGCAGTATTTT.

For this clonotype: This may arise from a read error, as a much more abundant clone is one base away. The chain couples TRBV24-1 to TRBJ2-2, with D unclear. V was trimmed by 9 bases and J by 4 bases, leaving 11 bases between them. The CDR3 runs 13 residues. Germline V gene data show CDR1 as KGHDR and CDR2 as SFDVKD. The CDR3 loop reads CATGSESTGELFF. CDR3 nucleotides: TGTGCCACCGGGTCAGAGAGCACCGGGGAGCTGTTTTTT.

This clonotype was seen at least ten times. The gene calls are TRBV5-1 and TRBJ2-1, with D possibly TRBD1 on 5 matching bases. V gave up 4 bases and J gave up 0 bases, with 11 bases separating them. Germline assignment: CDR1 SGHRS and CDR2 YFSETQ. This CDR3 is built from 15 residues. CDR3 in DNA: TGCGCCAGCAGCAGCATAGGGGACTCCTACAATGAGCAGTTCTTC. Protein: CASSSIGDSYNEQFF.

This clonotype was seen at least ten times. The rearrangement joins TRBV28 to TRBJ2-7; D is possibly TRBD2 (5 bases). Germline V gives CDR1 MDHEN, CDR2 SYDVKM. CDR3 length equals 14 residues. Trimming cost V 7 bases and J 0 bases, with 13 bases left between them. CDR3 region: CASTSSFVSYEQYF. The CDR3 nucleotides are TGTGCCAGCACCTCTAGCTTCGTCTCCTACGAGCAGTACTTC.

This clonotype was seen many times. The genes are TRBV4-3 and TRBJ2-1, with 7 nucleotides matching TRBD2. This CDR3 has 16 amino acids. The trim removed 1 base at V and 2 bases at J, leaving 5 bases unmatched. Germline V CDR1 and CDR2: LGHNA, YSLEER. The CDR3: CASSQGLAATYNEQFF. In nucleotides, the CDR3 is TGCGCCAGCAGCCAAGGGCTAGCGGCTACCTACAATGAGCAGTTCTTC.

This clonotype showed up many times. The V call is TRBV5-1, the J call TRBJ1-2, with 12 bases lining up with TRBD1. V gave up 1 base and J gave up 6 bases; unmatched junction bases: 10. There are 17 residues in the CDR3. Germline lookup yields CDR1 SGHRS and CDR2 YFSETQ. CDR3 region: CASSLMGQGARTHGYTF. DNA of the CDR3: TGCGCCAGCAGCTTGATGGGACAGGGGGCCAGGACTCATGGCTACACCTTC.

This clonotype has ten or more counts. CDR3 region: CASRGTGFGLRFSPLHF. The CDR3 DNA reads as TGTGCCAGCAGGGGAACAGGTTTTGGTCTCCGCTTCTCACCCCTCCACTTT. The genes are TRBV6-2 or TRBV6-3 and TRBJ1-6; weak D call: TRBD1 (5 bases). CDR1 is MNHEY and CDR2 is SVGEGT in the germline V gene. The ends were cut back, 6 bases at V and 10 bases at J, with 25 bases in the middle. CDR3 size: 17 residues.

This clonotype was found many times. The chain links TRBV4-1 to TRBJ2-7; D possibly matches TRBD1 or TRBD2 (5 bases each). CDR1 is MGHRA and CDR2 is YSYEKL in the germline V gene. The CDR3 runs 17 residues. Trimming removed 0 bases from V and 5 bases from J, with 20 bases in between. The CDR3 DNA follows: TGCGCCAGCAGCCAAGAAGAGGGGTTCGAGGGCCCAAACGAGCAGTACTTC. Translated: CASSQEEGFEGPNEQYF.

The rearrangement joins TRBV27 to TRBJ2-1; no definite D call. V shed 6 bases and J shed 7 bases, with 10 bases lying between them. Per germline, CDR1 MNHEY and CDR2 SMNVEV (reference sequence). The CDR3 covers 12 residues. The CDR3 sequence: CASSTVGNEQFF. DNA of the CDR3: TGTGCCAGCAGCACTGTGGGAAATGAGCAGTTCTTC.